Following are 26 T cell receptor beta chains from one sample sequenced in a study of persistence of HIV-infected CD4 T cells. Sequencing used immunoSEQ version 4 in survey mode. Only in-frame clones appear in the TCRdb table, and some are missing; sequencing was by immunoSEQ multiplex PCR. The sample has about 40,000 clones, 70% to 80% seen once. Overlapping HIV-1 Gag 15-mer peptides at approximately 0.96 ug per peptide per mL were used. Sorted nonresponding memory CD4+ T cells were CD40L-negative, CD69-negative, CD45RO-high. Their antigen targets remain unknown. This specimen was CD4+ T cells sorted from PBMCs after approximately 19-hour stimulation, taken from a patient who received antiretroviral therapy. The receptors derive from an adult man with HIV who was CMV-seropositive.

The chain joins TRBV6-1 to TRBJ1-1; D unresolved. The V gene lost 2 bases and the J gene lost 8 bases, with 12 bases spanning the gap. The CDR3 extends over 13 amino acids. The germline CDR1 and CDR2 sequences are MNHNS and SASEGT. CDR3 in DNA: TGTGCCAGCAGTGAACCGAACAAGAGAGAAGCTTTCTTT. It codes for CASSEPNKREAFF.

This clone was seen a single time. V is TRBV6-4 and J is TRBJ2-3; 8 bases map to TRBD2. CDR3 size: 15 residues. Germline V lookup: CDR1 MRHNA, CDR2 SNTAGT. The J segment lost 5 bases and the V segment lost 0 bases, leaving 4 bases of the junction unmatched. CDR3 amino acids: CASSDSGGRKDTQYF. CDR3 sequence (DNA): TGTGCCAGCAGTGACTCTGGCGGGAGGAAAGATACGCAGTATTTT.

Only a few counts were recorded for this clone. J is TRBJ2-1 and V is TRBV5-1; 8 bases are a match to TRBD1. Germline V lookup: CDR1 SGHRS, CDR2 YFSETQ. The CDR3 sequence is 18 residues long. The trim removed 4 bases at V and 0 bases at J, leaving 12 bases unmatched. The CDR3 reads CASSTGQVPLYSYNEQFF. In nucleotides, the CDR3 is TGCGCCAGCAGCACGGGACAGGTGCCACTTTACTCCTACAATGAGCAGTTCTTC.

V and J are TRBV7-8 and TRBJ2-7; D is uncertain. V was cut by 6 bases and J by 1 base, with 10 bases left in between. The CDR3 is 13 residues long. Germline V CDR1 and CDR2: SGHVS, FQNEAQ. The CDR3 DNA follows: TGTGCCAGCAGTTCTCACAGATCCTACGAGCAGTACTTC. Amino acid sequence: CASSSHRSYEQYF. Looking up the rest from reference TRBV7-8 and TRBJ2-7 gives the full variable domain: GAGVSQSPRYKVAKRGQDVALRCDPISGHVSLFWYQQALGQGPEFLTYFQNEAQLDKSGLPSDRFFAERPEGSVSTLKIQRTQQEDSAVYLCASSSHRSYEQYFGPGTRLTVT.

This CDR3 is CASSYDRVSAGGGYTF. In DNA, the CDR3 is TGTGCCAGCAGTTATGACAGGGTATCTGCGGGCGGAGGCTACACCTTC. The V and J genes are TRBV6-5 and TRBJ1-2; 7 bases align to TRBD1. Germline CDR1 reads MNHEY; CDR2 reads SVGAGI. The junction had 15 bases not matched to a gene; V was cut back by 3 bases and J by 8 bases. The CDR3 extends over 16 amino acids.

The chain couples TRBV4-1 to TRBJ2-2; 10 positions match TRBD2. Germline lookup yields CDR1 MGHRA and CDR2 YSYEKL. J was trimmed by 5 bases and V by 5 bases; bases with no gene match: 11. CDR3 length: 17 residues. The CDR3 DNA is TGCGCCAGCAGCGCTTTCACAAGCGGGGGGGGTACCGGGGAGCTGTTTTTT. Translating gives CASSAFTSGGGTGELFF.

The chain joins TRBV29-1 to TRBJ1-2; D unclear. The CDR3 sequence is 15 residues long. Trimming took off 5 bases at V and 1 base at J, with 17 bases between the two ends. Germline CDR1 reads SQVTM; CDR2 reads ANQGSEA. DNA for the CDR3: TGCAGCGTTACCACTACGACTAGTTTTAACTATGGCTACACCTTC. Its protein product is CSVTTTTSFNYGYTF.

The chain recombines TRBV7-2 with TRBJ1-5, with D possibly being TRBD1 (5 bases). V was cut by 5 bases and J by 1 base, with 9 bases left in between. Germline V lookup: CDR1 SGHTA, CDR2 FQGNSA. The CDR3 sequence is 14 residues long. CDR3 loop: CASSHGGSNQPQHF. DNA for the CDR3: TGTGCCAGCAGCCACGGGGGGAGCAATCAGCCCCAGCATTTT.

The chain couples TRBV7-9 to TRBJ1-1; TRBD1 might be the D (6 bases). V lost 1 base, J lost 3 bases, and 12 bases lay in between. Germline lookup yields CDR1 SEHNR and CDR2 FQNEAQ (reference sequence). This CDR3 comprises 15 residues. CDR3 protein: CASSLDRVWDTEAFF. The CDR3 region has the DNA TGTGCCAGCAGCTTAGACAGGGTTTGGGACACTGAAGCTTTCTTT.

The chain links TRBV7-2 to TRBJ1-5, with D perhaps TRBD1 (6 bases). From germline, CDR1 is SGHTA and CDR2 FQGNSA. The ends were cut back, 5 bases at V and 6 bases at J, with 17 bases in the middle. The length of the CDR3 is 15 residues. CDR3: CASSPGQALSQPQHF. DNA for the CDR3: TGTGCCAGCAGCCCGGGACAAGCGTTGAGTCAGCCCCAGCATTTT.

The rearrangement uses TRBV6-5 and TRBJ2-3; D is unresolved. The CDR3 totals 15 residues. Trimming removed 2 bases from V and 2 bases from J, with 11 bases in between. Germline CDR1 and CDR2: MNHEY and SVGAGI. Here the CDR3 reads CASSYKGGFTDTQYF. As DNA, the CDR3 is TGTGCCAGCAGTTACAAGGGTGGATTCACAGATACGCAGTATTTT.

The J gene is TRBJ2-1, the V gene TRBV6-6, with 10 bases that match TRBD1. Germline CDR1 MNHNY, CDR2 SVGAGI (reference sequence). The CDR3 spans 15 residues. J gave up 2 bases and V 6 bases, and 4 bases lay outside the gene matches. CDR3 in amino acids: CASRGTGAAYNEQFF. The CDR3 DNA sequence: TGTGCCAGCAGAGGGACAGGGGCAGCCTACAATGAGCAGTTCTTC.

The CDR3 coding sequence is TGTGCCAGCAGTCCGGCTACGGGACAGGGGAATGGCTACACCTTC. As protein: CASSPATGQGNGYTF. The gene calls are TRBV6-5 and TRBJ1-2, with 10 nucleotides matching TRBD1. Germline V lookup: CDR1 MNHEY, CDR2 SVGAGI. The CDR3 has 15 residues. V lost 5 bases, J lost 6 bases, and 9 bases stayed unmatched.

V and J are TRBV29-1 and TRBJ2-1; D is unresolved. CDR1 is SQVTM, CDR2 ANQGSEA, per germline. This CDR3 spans 13 amino acids. Trimming took off 7 bases at V and 9 bases at J, with 19 bases between the two ends. The CDR3: CSGLELLLSEQFF. The CDR3 DNA is TGCAGCGGTTTAGAGCTCCTATTATCTGAGCAGTTCTTC.

This chain joins TRBV4-3 and TRBJ1-2; maybe TRBD1 (5 bases). Trimming removed 0 bases at V and 3 bases at J, with 8 bases between. Germline V gene sequence: CDR1 LGHNA, CDR2 YSLEER. The length of the CDR3 is 14 residues. CDR3: CASSQDRVDYGYTF. CDR3 nucleotides: TGCGCCAGCAGCCAAGACAGGGTCGACTATGGCTACACCTTC.

The V and J genes are TRBV9 and TRBJ2-1, with 11 bases aligning to TRBD2. This CDR3 contains 21 residues. With 0 bases clipped from V and 0 bases from J, the junction kept 14 bases outside the gene matches. Germline V CDR1 and CDR2: SGDLS, YYNGEE. As DNA, the CDR3 is TGTGCCAGCAGCGTAGGGGGGTGGGCTAGCGGGAGGCCCAGCTCCTACAATGAGCAGTTCTTC. It is translated as CASSVGGWASGRPSSYNEQFF.

The V call is TRBV7-8, the J call TRBJ2-6, with 7 bases that match TRBD1. This CDR3 region has 20 residues. Per germline, CDR1 SGHVS and CDR2 FQNEAQ. With V trimmed by 2 bases and J by 0 bases, 13 bases remained unmatched. Here the CDR3 DNA reads TGTGCCAGCAGCTTATCCTTTCCCGGGACAGAGCACTCTGGGGCCAACGTCCTGACTTTC. As protein: CASSLSFPGTEHSGANVLTF.

V gene TRBV9 combines with J gene TRBJ2-1; D gene ambiguous. The germline CDR1 and CDR2 sequences are SGDLS and YYNGEE. The CDR3 is made up of 11 amino acids. Trimming cost V 3 bases and J 5 bases, with 3 bases left between them. The CDR3 is CASSEDNEQFF. CDR3 coding DNA: TGTGCCAGCAGCGAGGACAATGAGCAGTTCTTC.

CDR3 residues: CASSSTTGHTGELFF. In nucleotides, the CDR3 is TGTGCCAGCAGCTCAACTACCGGACACACCGGGGAGCTGTTTTTT. The chain is built from TRBV7-2 and TRBJ2-2; no reliable D call. The V end was cut by 4 bases, the J end by 3 bases, with 12 bases between. The germline CDR1 and CDR2 sequences are SGHTA and FQGNSA. The CDR3 contains 15 residues.

The chain combines TRBV30 with TRBJ2-6; D ambiguous. V was pared by 3 bases and J by 1 base, with 10 bases between. This CDR3 region has 15 residues. Germline V gene lookup returns CDR1 GTSNPN and CDR2 SVGIG (reference sequence). CDR3 DNA: TGTGCCTGGAGGGATTGGCGGTCTGGGGCCAACGTCCTGACTTTC. Its protein product is CAWRDWRSGANVLTF.

The sample holds a few counts of this clone. J is TRBJ1-2 and V is TRBV5-1, with D uncertain. V gave up 4 bases and J gave up 1 base, with 20 bases separating them. The CDR3 consists of 17 residues. The germline gives CDR1 SGHRS, CDR2 YFSETQ. CDR3 sequence: CASSLGNRRTDNYGYTF. In nucleotides, the CDR3 is TGCGCCAGCAGCCTAGGCAACAGACGGACCGATAACTATGGCTACACCTTC. Looking up the rest from reference TRBV5-1 and TRBJ1-2 gives the full variable domain: KAGVTQTPRYLIKTRGQQVTLSCSPISGHRSVSWYQQTPGQGLQFLFEYFSETQRNKGNFPGRFSGRQFSNSRSEMNVSTLELGDSALYLCASSLGNRRTDNYGYTFGSGTRLTVV.

The CDR3 nucleotides read TGTGCCAGTAGTATCTGGGGGAAGGAGACCCAGTACTTC. It specifies CASSIWGKETQYF. This chain connects TRBV19 to TRBJ2-5, with D possibly called TRBD1 or TRBD2 (5 bases each). Germline values: CDR1 LNHDA, CDR2 SQIVND (reference sequence). This CDR3 region has 13 residues. V lost 3 bases and J 5 bases, leaving 10 bases between the germline ends.

The chain recombines TRBV5-1 with TRBJ1-4; TRBD1 matches 9 bases. CDR3 size: 18 residues. The V gene end was trimmed by 4 bases and the J gene end by 0 bases; junction bases not matched to a gene: 10. Germline values: CDR1 SGHRS, CDR2 YFSETQ. CDR3 protein: CASSPFGQGFATNEKLFF. DNA for the CDR3: TGCGCCAGCAGCCCTTTTGGACAGGGGTTTGCAACTAATGAAAAACTGTTTTTT.

This chain uses TRBV5-1 with TRBJ1-1; TRBD1 aligns across 7 bases. The CDR3 consists of 16 residues. Germline assignment: CDR1 SGHRS and CDR2 YFSETQ. After removal of 4 bases from V and 0 bases from J, the junction contained 9 bases not matched to a gene. The CDR3 bases are TGCGCCAGCAGCGATAGGACAGGCCTCATGAACACTGAAGCTTTCTTT. This codes for CASSDRTGLMNTEAFF.

The J gene is TRBJ2-3, the V gene TRBV5-1; D is possibly TRBD2 (6 bases). CDR3 length: 17 amino acids. Germline CDR1 SGHRS, CDR2 YFSETQ. The germline V and J ends were trimmed by 4 bases and 1 base, with 19 bases remaining between them. The CDR3 loop reads CASSLLRDSTRTDTQYF. Written as DNA, the CDR3 is TGCGCCAGCAGCCTTCTCCGGGACTCAACTCGCACAGATACGCAGTATTTT.

The chain is built from TRBV14 and TRBJ1-1; the D is unclear. The V end lost 0 bases, the J end lost 1 base, and 12 bases lay between the germline ends. CDR1 SGHDN and CDR2 FVKESK come from the germline V gene. The CDR3 totals 16 residues. CDR3 DNA: TGTGCCAGCAGCCAAGACATTGGGGAGCGGAACACTGAAGCTTTCTTT. Its translation: CASSQDIGERNTEAFF.